A selection of T cell receptor beta chains follows, all from one sample in a study of CD8 T cells in ankylosing spondylitis. MiXCR was run by TCRdb on the 5' RACE reads, yielding one entry per CDR3 protein. The sample includes approximately 260,000 distinct CDR3 sequences, 18% of them seen just once. Input material: blood, either unsorted or a sorted T cell fraction (not recorded which). These receptors came from a male donor with ankylosing spondylitis or in good health (not recorded which). The CDR3 runs from the conserved cysteine through the conserved F or W. Fields, in order: D gene, V gene, clone size, J gene, CDR3 DNA, CDR3 protein. The D gene is left open where the match is weak. Expanded clones get a size class; other rows say once, few or many, or leave the size out.

d_gene: .; v_gene: TRBV27; abundance: few; j_gene: TRBJ2-1; CDR3nt: TGTGCCAGCAGTCCCCTCGTTGGTGAGCAGTTCTTC; CDR3aa: CASSPLVGEQFF
d_gene: TRBD1; v_gene: TRBV7-9; abundance: few; j_gene: TRBJ2-5; CDR3nt: TGTGCCAGTGAGGGGGCGGAGACCCAGTACTTC; CDR3aa: CASEGAETQYF
d_gene: .; v_gene: TRBV4-2; abundance: many; j_gene: TRBJ2-7; CDR3nt: TGTGCCAGCAGCCAGTCGGTGCTGAGTGGGTACGAGCAGTACTTC; CDR3aa: CASSQSVLSGYEQYF
d_gene: .; v_gene: TRBV4-3; abundance: many; j_gene: TRBJ2-1; CDR3nt: TGCGCCAGCAGCCCTCTAGGGGGCTCCTACAATGAGCAGTTCTTC; CDR3aa: CASSPLGGSYNEQFF
d_gene: .; v_gene: TRBV29-1; abundance: .; j_gene: TRBJ2-3; CDR3nt: TGCAGCGTTGAAGATCTGCCGCGGGACACAGATACGCAGTATTTT; CDR3aa: CSVEDLPRDTDTQYF
d_gene: TRBD2; v_gene: TRBV5-1; abundance: many; j_gene: TRBJ2-3; CDR3nt: TGCGCCAGCAGCTCGACTAGCGGGTTCACAGATACGCAGTATTTT; CDR3aa: CASSSTSGFTDTQYF
d_gene: .; v_gene: TRBV9; abundance: .; j_gene: TRBJ1-2; CDR3nt: TGTGCCAGCAGCGTACTGGACGGCTATGGCTACACCTTC; CDR3aa: CASSVLDGYGYTF
d_gene: .; v_gene: TRBV7-2; abundance: few; j_gene: TRBJ1-1; CDR3nt: TGTGCCAGCAGCTCGACCCTCCTGGGAGGTAACACTGAAGCTTTCTTT; CDR3aa: CASSSTLLGGNTEAFF
d_gene: TRBD2; v_gene: TRBV7-8; abundance: many; j_gene: TRBJ2-3; CDR3nt: TGTGCCAGCAGCTACCTAGCGGGAGAAGTAGATACGCAGTATTTT; CDR3aa: CASSYLAGEVDTQYF
d_gene: TRBD2; v_gene: TRBV4-2; abundance: .; j_gene: TRBJ2-4; CDR3nt: TGTGCCAGCAGCCAACCTAGGACTAGCGGTAAAAAAAACATTCAGTACTTC; CDR3aa: CASSQPRTSGKKNIQYF
d_gene: TRBD1; v_gene: TRBV10-2; abundance: many; j_gene: TRBJ2-7; CDR3nt: TGCGCCAGCAGCGACGACAGGGGCTACGAGCAGTACTTC; CDR3aa: CASSDDRGYEQYF
d_gene: TRBD2; v_gene: TRBV4-2; abundance: .; j_gene: TRBJ2-5; CDR3nt: TGTGCCAGCAGCCAAGATATACTAGCGGGAGAGACCCAGTACTTC; CDR3aa: CASSQDILAGETQYF
d_gene: TRBD2; v_gene: TRBV27; abundance: many; j_gene: TRBJ2-1; CDR3nt: TGTGCCAGCAGTTTGGGACTAGCGGTAGACAATGAGCAGTTCTTC; CDR3aa: CASSLGLAVDNEQFF
d_gene: .; v_gene: TRBV9; abundance: .; j_gene: TRBJ2-1; CDR3nt: TGTGCCAGCAGCGTGTGGGAGCGGAGGAATGAGCAGTTCTTC; CDR3aa: CASSVWERRNEQFF
d_gene: .; v_gene: TRBV12-3/TRBV12-4; abundance: .; j_gene: TRBJ2-1; CDR3nt: TGTGCCAGCAGCTCCTCGTTGGGTAGCTCCTACAATGAGCAGTTCTTC; CDR3aa: CASSSSLGSSYNEQFF
d_gene: TRBD1; v_gene: TRBV4-1; abundance: many; j_gene: TRBJ2-7; CDR3nt: TGCGCCAGCAGCCTGACCGGGACAGGGTTGGGCGAGCAGTACTTC; CDR3aa: CASSLTGTGLGEQYF
d_gene: TRBD2; v_gene: TRBV29-1; abundance: few; j_gene: TRBJ2-1; CDR3nt: TGCAGCGTCGACGGACTAGCGGGTAGCTCCTACAATGAGCAGTTCTTC; CDR3aa: CSVDGLAGSSYNEQFF
d_gene: .; v_gene: TRBV4-1; abundance: .; j_gene: TRBJ2-4; CDR3nt: TGCGCCAGCAGCCAAGATAGGGGAAACTATAACATTCAGTACTTC; CDR3aa: CASSQDRGNYNIQYF
d_gene: TRBD1; v_gene: TRBV12-5; abundance: few; j_gene: TRBJ2-1; CDR3nt: TGTGCTAGTGGTCCGCCTGACCCAAGGGACAGGGGAAATGAGCAGTTCTTC; CDR3aa: CASGPPDPRDRGNEQFF
d_gene: .; v_gene: TRBV10-3; abundance: few; j_gene: TRBJ2-1; CDR3nt: TGTGCCATCAGAACCAGCGGGCAGAGCTCCTACAATGAGCAGTTCTTC; CDR3aa: CAIRTSGQSSYNEQFF
d_gene: .; v_gene: TRBV4-1; abundance: few; j_gene: TRBJ2-7; CDR3nt: TGCGCCAGCAGCCAAGTCGCCCCTGGCAGCTACGAGCAGTACTTC; CDR3aa: CASSQVAPGSYEQYF
d_gene: .; v_gene: TRBV27; abundance: .; j_gene: TRBJ2-7; CDR3nt: TGTGCCAGCAGTTTAACAAACTCCTACGAGCAGTACTTC; CDR3aa: CASSLTNSYEQYF
d_gene: TRBD1; v_gene: TRBV4-3; abundance: .; j_gene: TRBJ2-1; CDR3nt: TGCGCCAGCAGCCTTACCGGGACAGGGGAGGCCTACAATGAGCAGTTCTTC; CDR3aa: CASSLTGTGEAYNEQFF
d_gene: TRBD2; v_gene: TRBV3-1; abundance: few; j_gene: TRBJ2-1; CDR3nt: TGTGCCAGCAGCCGTACTTCGGGGACTAACCGAAATGAGCAGTTCTTC; CDR3aa: CASSRTSGTNRNEQFF
d_gene: TRBD1; v_gene: TRBV6-2/TRBV6-3; abundance: .; j_gene: TRBJ1-1; CDR3nt: TGTGCCAGCAGTTACTCGAATCCGGGGACAGGGGAGGAGACTGAAGCTTTCTTT; CDR3aa: CASSYSNPGTGEETEAFF
d_gene: TRBD2; v_gene: TRBV29-1; abundance: .; j_gene: TRBJ2-1; CDR3nt: TGCAGCGTTGAAGAATGCGGGAGTGTGGACAATGAGCAGTTCTTC; CDR3aa: CSVEECGSVDNEQFF
d_gene: TRBD2; v_gene: TRBV7-3; abundance: many; j_gene: TRBJ2-7; CDR3nt: TGTGCCAGCAGCCAACTTTACGGGAGGCCCCCCCACGAGCAGTACTTC; CDR3aa: CASSQLYGRPPHEQYF
d_gene: .; v_gene: TRBV11-2; abundance: .; j_gene: TRBJ2-5; CDR3nt: TGTGCCAGCAGCATGGACCCGGAGGAGCTACAAGAGACCCAGTACTTC; CDR3aa: CASSMDPEELQETQYF
d_gene: .; v_gene: TRBV11-2; abundance: few; j_gene: TRBJ2-1; CDR3nt: TGTGCCAGCGTAGATAGCGGACTCAATGAGCAGTTCTTC; CDR3aa: CASVDSGLNEQFF
d_gene: .; v_gene: TRBV6-5; abundance: many; j_gene: TRBJ2-1; CDR3nt: TGTGCCAGCAGTTACAGGGGCTCCTACAATGAGCAGTTCTTC; CDR3aa: CASSYRGSYNEQFF
d_gene: .; v_gene: TRBV7-9; abundance: .; j_gene: TRBJ2-2; CDR3nt: TGTGCCAGCGGACCCCGGGACACCGGGGAGCTGTTTTTT; CDR3aa: CASGPRDTGELFF
d_gene: TRBD2; v_gene: TRBV6-5; abundance: .; j_gene: TRBJ2-7; CDR3nt: TGTGCCAGCAGTTACTCCGTACGGGGACTATTCTCCTACGAGCAGTACTTC; CDR3aa: CASSYSVRGLFSYEQYF
d_gene: .; v_gene: TRBV2; abundance: .; j_gene: TRBJ2-1; CDR3nt: TGTGCCAGCAGTGCCGCCGGAGGTGAGCAGTTCTTC; CDR3aa: CASSAAGGEQFF
d_gene: .; v_gene: TRBV29-1; abundance: .; j_gene: TRBJ2-1; CDR3nt: TGCAGCGTTGTCGGGGGATTGATGCCGAACAATGAGCAGTTCTTC; CDR3aa: CSVVGGLMPNNEQFF
d_gene: TRBD2; v_gene: TRBV7-3; abundance: .; j_gene: TRBJ2-7; CDR3nt: TGTGCCAGCAGCTCCGTAACAGCGGGAGTTTTACGCGAGCAGTACTTC; CDR3aa: CASSSVTAGVLREQYF
d_gene: .; v_gene: TRBV9; abundance: few; j_gene: TRBJ2-1; CDR3nt: TGTGCCAGCAGCGAACCCCCCAATGAGCAGTTCTTC; CDR3aa: CASSEPPNEQFF
d_gene: .; v_gene: TRBV14; abundance: .; j_gene: TRBJ1-2; CDR3nt: TGTGCCAGCAGCCAAGTAATCGGGGGATCCAACTATGGCTACACCTTC; CDR3aa: CASSQVIGGSNYGYTF
d_gene: .; v_gene: TRBV7-3; abundance: many; j_gene: TRBJ2-3; CDR3nt: TGTGCCAGCAGCTTAGGGGGAGAGGGAGATACGCAGTATTTT; CDR3aa: CASSLGGEGDTQYF
d_gene: TRBD1; v_gene: TRBV29-1; abundance: many; j_gene: TRBJ2-7; CDR3nt: TGCAGCGTACAGGGGGGAACCTACGAGCAGTACTTC; CDR3aa: CSVQGGTYEQYF
d_gene: .; v_gene: TRBV29-1; abundance: few; j_gene: TRBJ2-7; CDR3nt: TGCAGCGTTTTGGCGGAGAGGGGGCAGTACTTC; CDR3aa: CSVLAERGQYF
d_gene: TRBD1; v_gene: TRBV4-1; abundance: .; j_gene: TRBJ2-1; CDR3nt: TGCGCCAGCAGCCATACAGGGGTAACCTACAATGAGCAGTTCTTC; CDR3aa: CASSHTGVTYNEQFF
d_gene: TRBD1; v_gene: TRBV20-1; abundance: few; j_gene: TRBJ2-1; CDR3nt: TGCAGTAAAAGGGGGGACAGGGGTTGGGATGAGCAGTTCTTC; CDR3aa: CSKRGDRGWDEQFF
d_gene: TRBD2; v_gene: TRBV20-1; abundance: .; j_gene: TRBJ2-4; CDR3nt: TGCAGTGCTAGAGATATAGCGGGAGAAGGGGATGTAGCCAAAAACATTCAGTACTTC; CDR3aa: CSARDIAGEGDVAKNIQYF
d_gene: .; v_gene: TRBV12-3/TRBV12-4; abundance: .; j_gene: TRBJ2-3; CDR3nt: TGTGCCAGCAGTTCGACTTCTAGCACAGATACGCAGTATTTT; CDR3aa: CASSSTSSTDTQYF
d_gene: .; v_gene: TRBV7-2; abundance: few; j_gene: TRBJ2-3; CDR3nt: TGTGCCAGCAGCTTAGGTTCGGTCGGCACAGATACGCAGTATTTT; CDR3aa: CASSLGSVGTDTQYF
d_gene: .; v_gene: TRBV4-1; abundance: few; j_gene: TRBJ1-3; CDR3nt: TGCGCCAGCAGCCAAGTGCAAGGAATTAAGGACACCATATATTTT; CDR3aa: CASSQVQGIKDTIYF
d_gene: TRBD2; v_gene: TRBV7-9; abundance: few; j_gene: TRBJ2-2; CDR3nt: TGTGCCAGCAGCTTATGGCGGGAGGCGAACACCGGGGAGCTGTTTTTT; CDR3aa: CASSLWREANTGELFF
d_gene: .; v_gene: TRBV9; abundance: many; j_gene: TRBJ2-1; CDR3nt: TGTGCCAGCAGCGTAGAGGGGATCTCCTACAATGAGCAGTTCTTC; CDR3aa: CASSVEGISYNEQFF
d_gene: TRBD2; v_gene: TRBV4-1; abundance: few; j_gene: TRBJ2-7; CDR3nt: TGCGCCAGCAGCCAACGACTAGCGGGAGAATACGAGCAGTACTTC; CDR3aa: CASSQRLAGEYEQYF
d_gene: .; v_gene: TRBV12-5; abundance: .; j_gene: TRBJ2-1; CDR3nt: TGTGCTAGTGGTTTAGATCTCAATGAGCAGTTCTTC; CDR3aa: CASGLDLNEQFF
d_gene: .; v_gene: TRBV29-1; abundance: few; j_gene: TRBJ2-7; CDR3nt: TGCAGCGTTAGGACCCCGGGACCGGGCTACTACGAGCAGTACTTC; CDR3aa: CSVRTPGPGYYEQYF
d_gene: .; v_gene: TRBV27; abundance: few; j_gene: TRBJ2-1; CDR3nt: TGTGCCAGCAGCCAAGCGGTCTCCTACAATGAGCAGTTCTTC; CDR3aa: CASSQAVSYNEQFF
d_gene: TRBD2; v_gene: TRBV13; abundance: .; j_gene: TRBJ2-5; CDR3nt: TGTGCCAGCAGCCAGAGGACTAGCGGGCGCCGGGAGACCCAGTACTTC; CDR3aa: CASSQRTSGRRETQYF
d_gene: TRBD2; v_gene: TRBV12-3/TRBV12-4; abundance: few; j_gene: TRBJ2-1; CDR3nt: TGTGCCACCTCGGGGGGACTAGGGTATGAGCAGTTCTTC; CDR3aa: CATSGGLGYEQFF
d_gene: .; v_gene: TRBV13; abundance: .; j_gene: TRBJ1-5; CDR3nt: TGTGCCAGCAGCCTCAGGGGTTTAGATCAGCCCCAGCATTTT; CDR3aa: CASSLRGLDQPQHF
d_gene: .; v_gene: TRBV5-1; abundance: many; j_gene: TRBJ1-1; CDR3nt: TGCGCCAGCAGCTTCGCCTTGAACACTGAAGCTTTCTTT; CDR3aa: CASSFALNTEAFF
d_gene: .; v_gene: TRBV24-1; abundance: .; j_gene: TRBJ2-7; CDR3nt: TGTGCCACCAGTGACGCGAAAGGGGACGGCGAGCAGTACTTC; CDR3aa: CATSDAKGDGEQYF